The 5 T cell receptor beta chains given below trace back to one sample, sequenced in a study of blood T cell repertoires in COVID-19. TCRdb's table, derived via immunoSEQ multiplex PCR, lists solely in-frame clones and lacks some. Of around 180,000 clones listed, more than 70% are singletons. Sequencing was carried out using peripheral blood. The receptors derive from a human donor in a cohort sampled during active COVID-19.

CDR3 in amino acids: CASSLDPRGGRVTDTQYF. The CDR3 DNA sequence: TGTGCCAGCAGCTTAGATCCTCGCGGCGGGAGGGTCACAGATACGCAGTATTTT. This chain connects TRBV11-2 to TRBJ2-3, with 9 nucleotides matching TRBD2. Germline lookup yields CDR1 SGHAT and CDR2 FQNNGV. Trimming removed 0 bases from V and 2 bases from J; junction bases left unmatched: 9. The CDR3 covers 18 residues. Full variable domain (outside the CDR3, taken from reference TRBV11-2 and TRBJ2-3): EAGVAQSPRYKIIEKRQSVAFWCNPISGHATLYWYQQILGQGPKLLIQFQNNGVVDDSQLPKDRFSAERLKGVDSTLKIQPAKLEDSAVYLCASSLDPRGGRVTDTQYFGPGTRLTVL.

This CDR3 reads CASSQDPGTGFSGNTIYF. As DNA, the CDR3 is TGCGCCAGCAGCCAAGACCCCGGGACAGGGTTCTCTGGAAACACCATATATTTT. The rearrangement links TRBV4-1 to TRBJ1-3; 9 bases align to TRBD1. Germline CDR1 and CDR2: MGHRA and YSYEKL. The J segment lost 0 bases and the V segment lost 0 bases, leaving 6 bases of the junction unmatched. The CDR3 is 18 residues long.

This chain joins TRBV2 and TRBJ2-2, with TRBD1 as a possible D gene (6 bases). CDR3 length: 15 residues. The germline CDR1 and CDR2 sequences are SNHLY and FYNNEI. Trimming took 6 bases from V and 6 from J, leaving 17 bases between them. CDR3 sequence: CASRPGTTFAGELFF. The CDR3 DNA reads TGTGCCAGCAGACCCGGGACAACTTTCGCCGGGGAGCTGTTTTTT. The whole variable domain, filled in from reference TRBV2 and TRBJ2-2, reads EPEVTQTPSHQVTQMGQEVILRCVPISNHLYFYWYRQILGQKVEFLVSFYNNEISEKSEIFDDQFSVERPDGSNFTLKIRSTKLEDSAMYFCASRPGTTFAGELFFGEGSRLTVL.

The chain links TRBV27 to TRBJ2-1; 11 bases line up with TRBD2. Germline V gene lookup returns CDR1 MNHEY and CDR2 SMNVEV (reference sequence). Losses at the gene ends were 6 bases for V and 8 bases for J; bases not matched to a gene: 6. This CDR3 has 14 amino acids. CDR3 bases: TGTGCCAGCAGGCTAGCGGGAGGAGTTGATGAGCAGTTCTTC. Its translation is CASRLAGGVDEQFF.

This clone was counted a single time. The V gene is TRBV7-8, the J gene TRBJ1-2, with D unclear. Trimming took off 2 bases at V and 2 bases at J, with 9 bases between the two ends. Germline V gives CDR1 SGHVS, CDR2 FQNEAQ. This CDR3 spans 14 amino acids. CDR3 bases: TGTGCCAGCAGCTTAATTGGTGGCAACTATGGCTACACCTTC. Translation gives CASSLIGGNYGYTF.